The 3 T cell receptor gamma chains below all came from one sample that was sequenced in a study of gamma delta lymphoproliferative disorders and STAT genes. Sequencing used genomic DNA taken from PBMCs of patients and controls. TCRdb called clones from the multiplex PCR reads again using CATT. The sample lists 1,000 to 1,500 gamma-chain clones, 8.2% occurring once. The sequencing input was blood. These receptors all come from a human donor with gamma-delta T-cell large granular lymphocyte leukemia.

This clone is classed as medium-sized. V and J are TRGV2 and TRGJ1 or TRGJ2. As TCRdb names no J gene, one was assigned here on the basis of a DNA match to germline. The CDR3 has 15 amino acids. CDR1 EGSNGY and CDR2 YDSYNSKV come from the germline V gene. Losses at the gene ends were 0 bases for V and 4 bases for J; bases not matched to a gene: 9. The CDR3 bases are TGTGCCACCTGGGACGGGCGTGGGGAATATTATAAGAAACTCTTT. It is translated as CATWDGRGEYYKKLF.

By share, this clone ranks as medium-sized. The chain recombines TRGV9 with TRGJ1 or TRGJ2. The J gene was missing in TCRdb and was found by matching the end of the DNA to germline. The germline V gene encodes CDR1 GITISATS and CDR2 ISYDGTV (reference sequence). The length of the CDR3 is 16 residues. The J segment lost 0 bases and the V segment lost 3 bases, leaving 11 bases of the junction unmatched. CDR3 DNA sequence: TGTGCCTTGTGGGAGTTTGAACATACGAATTATTATAAGAAACTCTTT. As protein: CALWEFEHTNYYKKLF.

This clone is labeled medium-sized (0.01 to 0.1%). The J gene is TRGJP1, the V gene TRGV3. The J gene, absent from TCRdb, was called here by matching the DNA to germline. The J segment lost 3 bases and the V segment lost 0 bases, leaving 4 bases of the junction unmatched. The CDR3 is 15 residues long. CDR1 and CDR2 from the germline V gene are VTNTFY and YDVSTARD (reference sequence). Here the CDR3 reads CATWDRPPTGWFKIF. DNA of the CDR3: TGTGCCACCTGGGACAGGCCACCCACTGGTTGGTTCAAGATATTT.